The 27 T cell receptor beta chains given below trace back to one sample, sequenced in a study of T cells in Graves' hyperthyroidism and ophthalmopathy (dated by TCRdb to the late 2010s). Library preparation was by multiplex PCR. The sequencer listed for this sample is Illumina HiSeq 2000. The TCR beta CDR3 regions were amplified from the RNA transcripts. A first-round RT-PCR of the TCR CDR3 used the HTBI primer set with the Qiagen OneStep RT-PCR kit. TCRdb passed the public sequencing reads through fastp at Q25 and MiXCR, retaining productive beta sequences. Every CDR3 protein is listed once, alongside the most common genes and DNA of its rows. For this sample the table gives about 420,000 distinct CDR3 sequences, of which 15% to 17% were detected only once. Of the sample, roughly 13% falls within the top ten clones. Sequencing was done on a sample of blood. These receptor sequences come from a woman under 30 with Graves' hyperthyroidism.

This clonotype was counted ten times or more. The V call is TRBV24-1, the J call TRBJ1-5, with D uncertain. The CDR3 is made up of 13 amino acids. The germline gives CDR1 KGHDR, CDR2 SFDVKD. The V gene lost 0 bases and the J gene lost 6 bases, with 5 bases spanning the gap. Here the CDR3 reads CATSDLVGQPQHF. CDR3 DNA sequence: TGTGCCACCAGTGATTTGGTCGGTCAGCCCCAGCATTTT.

This chain joins TRBV13 and TRBJ2-3; 7 bases line up with TRBD1. Trimming took 4 bases from V and 4 from J; bases not matched to a gene: 11. The V gene's germline CDR1 is PRHDT and CDR2 FYEKMQ (reference sequence). The length of the CDR3 is 16 residues. Here the CDR3 reads CASSSPRGQGADTQYF. In nucleotides, the CDR3 is TGTGCCAGCAGCTCCCCGAGGGGGCAGGGCGCAGATACGCAGTATTTT.

This clonotype was picked up many times. The genes are TRBV6-1 and TRBJ1-2; D is ambiguous. Trimming cost V 7 bases and J 4 bases, with 7 bases left between them. Per germline, CDR1 MNHNS and CDR2 SASEGT. This CDR3 region has 11 residues. The CDR3 DNA is TGTGCCAGCAAGGACGGCTATGGCTACACCTTC. It is translated as CASKDGYGYTF.

The chain combines TRBV7-2 with TRBJ1-2, with D maybe TRBD1 (6 bases). With 5 bases removed from V and 8 bases from J, the gap between germline ends came to 18 bases. This CDR3 has 14 residues. Germline values: CDR1 SGHTA, CDR2 FQGNSA. CDR3: CASSPIRGPPGYTF. As DNA, the CDR3 is TGTGCCAGCAGCCCAATCCGGGGGCCTCCCGGCTACACCTTC.

This clonotype was seen repeatedly, ten times or more. The chain uses TRBV2 and TRBJ2-1; 10 nucleotides line up with TRBD1. CDR3 size: 15 residues. Germline V CDR1 and CDR2: SNHLY, FYNNEI. Trimming at V came to 6 bases and at J to 1 base, leaving 3 bases not matched to a gene. The CDR3, as DNA: TGTGCCAGCAGGGACAGGGGGTTATCCTACAATGAGCAGTTCTTC. This encodes CASRDRGLSYNEQFF.

To note about this clonotype: A much bigger clone sits one base away, suggesting this may be a read error. The V and J genes are TRBV7-2 and TRBJ2-3, with D perhaps TRBD2 (7 bases). The CDR3 is 15 residues long. Germline CDR1 reads SGHTA; CDR2 reads FQGNSA. Trimming pared 1 base from V and 4 bases from J, leaving 12 bases between. This CDR3 is CASSLGRGGADTQYF. In DNA, the CDR3 is TGTGCCAGCAGCTTAGGGAGGGGGGGCGCAGATACGCAGTATTTT.

This clonotype turned up a few times. The rearrangement uses TRBV28 and TRBJ2-3; 7 bases line up with TRBD1. The CDR3 is made up of 15 amino acids. V was pared by 6 bases and J by 0 bases, with 6 bases of the junction left unmatched. In germline, CDR1 is MDHEN, CDR2 SYDVKM. CDR3 in DNA: TGTGCCAGCAGCCTGCAACAGGGGAGCACAGATACGCAGTATTTT. Translation: CASSLQQGSTDTQYF. Variable domain in full (rest from reference TRBV28 and TRBJ2-3): DVKVTQSSRYLVKRTGEKVFLECVQDMDHENMFWYRQDPGLGLRLIYFSYDVKMKEKGDIPEGYSVSREKKERFSLILESASTNQTSMYLCASSLQQGSTDTQYFGPGTRLTVL.

This clonotype was picked up many times. The chain uses TRBV12-3 or TRBV12-4 and TRBJ1-5; no firm D call. The CDR3 is made up of 15 amino acids. V was trimmed by 5 bases and J by 1 base, leaving 12 bases between them. The DNA for the CDR3 is TGTGCCAGCAGTCAGAGTCTAGGGAGCAATCAGCCCCAGCATTTT. Its translation is CASSQSLGSNQPQHF.

This clonotype was seen many times. This rearrangement joins TRBV12-3 or TRBV12-4 to TRBJ2-7; tentative D call: TRBD2 (6 bases). V was cut by 6 bases and J by 6 bases, with 12 bases left in between. The CDR3 consists of 12 residues. DNA of the CDR3: TGTGCCAGCAGGAGGGACGGGAGCGAGCAGTACTTC. Protein product: CASRRDGSEQYF.

This clonotype was seen repeatedly, ten times or more. The rearrangement links TRBV11-2 to TRBJ2-1; 10 nucleotides line up with TRBD2. Germline CDR1 is SGHAT and CDR2 is FQNNGV. J gave up 7 bases and V 0 bases, and 9 bases lay outside the gene matches. The CDR3 consists of 17 residues. The CDR3 DNA is TGTGCCAGCAGCTTAGAGGTGGGAGCGGGGGGGCGGAATGAGCAGTTCTTC. Its translation: CASSLEVGAGGRNEQFF. The whole variable domain, filled in from reference TRBV11-2 and TRBJ2-1, reads EAGVAQSPRYKIIEKRQSVAFWCNPISGHATLYWYQQILGQGPKLLIQFQNNGVVDDSQLPKDRFSAERLKGVDSTLKIQPAKLEDSAVYLCASSLEVGAGGRNEQFFGPGTRLTVL.

This clonotype has ten or more counts. The chain employs TRBV12-3 or TRBV12-4 and TRBJ1-3, with 7 nucleotides matching TRBD1. V dropped 6 bases and J dropped 1; count of bases not matched to a gene: 9. The CDR3 totals 16 residues. This CDR3 reads CASSYGTATSGNTIYF. The CDR3 DNA is TGTGCCAGCAGCTACGGGACAGCCACGTCTGGAAACACCATATATTTT.

This clonotype was observed at least ten times. The gene calls are TRBV20-1 and TRBJ1-2, with TRBD1 matching over 8 bases. CDR1 is DFQATT, CDR2 SNEGSKA, per germline (reference sequence). The length of the CDR3 is 16 residues. J was trimmed by 3 bases and V by 0 bases; bases with no gene match: 9. CDR3 nucleotides: TGCAGTGCTAGAGAGGGGGTGCCAGGGGGCTACTATGGCTACACCTTC. Its protein product is CSAREGVPGGYYGYTF.

Ten or more counts support this clonotype. J is TRBJ2-1 and V is TRBV28; the match to TRBD1 covers 9 bases. With 5 bases clipped from V and 5 bases from J, the junction kept 4 bases outside the gene matches. The CDR3 sequence is 14 residues long. From germline, CDR1 is MDHEN and CDR2 SYDVKM. The CDR3 here is CASSGGTGNNEQFF. In nucleotides, the CDR3 is TGTGCCAGCAGTGGGGGGACAGGGAACAATGAGCAGTTCTTC.

This clonotype showed up just a few times. The chain couples TRBV5-1 to TRBJ1-4, with D maybe TRBD1 (5 bases). V dropped 0 bases and J dropped 7 bases, with 13 bases sitting between them. The CDR3 has 15 amino acids. CDR1 is SGHRS, CDR2 YFSETQ, per germline. This CDR3 is CASSLASGALEKLFF. CDR3 bases: TGCGCCAGCAGCTTGGCCTCCGGGGCCCTTGAAAAACTGTTTTTT.

There are a few counts of this clonotype. CDR3 DNA sequence: TGTGCCAGCAGCGTAGGCTCGGGACAGGGGCCTTTGAACACTGAAGCTTTCTTT. This sequence encodes CASSVGSGQGPLNTEAFF. The chain recombines TRBV9 with TRBJ1-1, with TRBD1 matching 10 bases. Germline CDR1 SGDLS, CDR2 YYNGEE. CDR3 size: 18 residues. The V gene end was trimmed by 0 bases and the J gene end by 0 bases; junction bases not matched to a gene: 8. Looking up the rest from reference TRBV9 and TRBJ1-1 gives the full variable domain: DSGVTQTPKHLITATGQRVTLRCSPRSGDLSVYWYQQSLDQGLQFLIQYYNGEERAKGNILERFSAQQFPDLHSELNLSSLELGDSALYFCASSVGSGQGPLNTEAFFGQGTRLTVV.

This clonotype has a count of ten or more. The chain combines TRBV24-1 with TRBJ2-1; D could derive from TRBD1 or TRBD2 (5 bases each). From germline, CDR1 is KGHDR and CDR2 SFDVKD. Trimming took 0 bases from V and 6 from J, leaving 8 bases between them. This CDR3 region has 14 residues. CDR3 region: CATSDLWGTNEQFF. The CDR3 region has the DNA TGTGCCACCAGTGATTTGTGGGGGACCAATGAGCAGTTCTTC.

This clonotype was observed many times. CDR3 in DNA: TGCAGTGCTAGAGGGCTAGCGGACTACGAGCAGTACTTC. It specifies CSARGLADYEQYF. The V gene is TRBV20-1, the J gene TRBJ2-7; TRBD2 agrees at 7 bases. CDR3 length: 13 amino acids. The V and J ends lost 1 base and 3 bases, in that order; junction bases with no gene match: 3. Looked up from germline, CDR1 is DFQATT and CDR2 is SNEGSKA (reference sequence).

This clonotype was recorded many times. J is TRBJ1-3 and V is TRBV5-1; 8 positions match TRBD1. The CDR3 runs 15 residues. With 0 bases clipped from V and 2 bases from J, the junction kept 1 base outside the gene matches. CDR1 SGHRS and CDR2 YFSETQ come from the germline V gene. The CDR3 spells CASSLGTGTGNTIYF. CDR3 DNA: TGCGCCAGCAGCTTGGGGACAGGGACTGGAAACACCATATATTTT.

V gene TRBV5-1 combines with J gene TRBJ2-7; D is possibly TRBD1 (6 bases). V lost 0 bases, J lost 0 bases, and 10 bases lay in between. Germline V gene sequence: CDR1 SGHRS, CDR2 YFSETQ. This CDR3 region has 15 residues. This chain's CDR3 is CASSLARDISYEQYF. CDR3 DNA sequence: TGCGCCAGCAGCTTGGCCCGGGACATCTCCTACGAGCAGTACTTC.

This clonotype was detected ten times or more. The rearrangement links TRBV18 to TRBJ1-1, with 7 positions matching TRBD1. Germline CDR1 reads KGHSH; CDR2 reads LQKENI. The CDR3 extends over 13 amino acids. V lost 5 bases and J lost 8; bases outside the gene matches: 8. This CDR3 reads CASSKQGTAEAFF. The CDR3 DNA sequence: TGTGCCAGCTCAAAACAGGGGACAGCCGAAGCTTTCTTT.

This clonotype was seen only a few times. V usage is TRBV7-9 and J usage is TRBJ2-2, with 9 bases aligning to TRBD1. Germline lookup yields CDR1 SEHNR and CDR2 FQNEAQ (reference sequence). This CDR3 comprises 19 residues. The J segment lost 5 bases and the V segment lost 3 bases, leaving 16 bases of the junction unmatched. The CDR3 here is CASSFYLSPGTGKTGELFF. For the CDR3, the DNA is TGTGCCAGCAGCTTCTACCTTTCTCCCGGGACAGGGAAAACCGGGGAGCTGTTTTTT. Together with reference TRBV7-9 and TRBJ2-2, the CDR3 gives the full variable domain: DTGVSQNPRHKITKRGQNVTFRCDPISEHNRLYWYRQTLGQGPEFLTYFQNEAQLEKSRLLSDRFSAERPKGSFSTLEIQRTEQGDSAMYLCASSFYLSPGTGKTGELFFGEGSRLTVL.

The sample holds many counts of this clonotype. The chain has TRBV28 and TRBJ1-1, with D possibly being TRBD1 (6 bases). This CDR3 spans 15 amino acids. CDR1 and CDR2 (germline): MDHEN, SYDVKM. The V and J ends lost 5 bases and 0 bases respectively, with 13 bases between them. In DNA, the CDR3 is TGTGCCAGCAGTCTCTTGGACAGCCTGAACACTGAAGCTTTCTTT. This codes for CASSLLDSLNTEAFF. Complete variable domain (other parts from reference TRBV28 and TRBJ1-1): DVKVTQSSRYLVKRTGEKVFLECVQDMDHENMFWYRQDPGLGLRLIYFSYDVKMKEKGDIPEGYSVSREKKERFSLILESASTNQTSMYLCASSLLDSLNTEAFFGQGTRLTVV.

The chain uses TRBV4-1 and TRBJ2-1, with TRBD2 matching 7 bases. This CDR3 region has 15 residues. The ends lost 6 bases at V and 2 bases at J; junction bases unmatched: 7. The germline V gene encodes CDR1 MGHRA and CDR2 YSYEKL. This chain's CDR3 is CASRAGGGAYNEQFF. For the CDR3, the DNA is TGCGCCAGCAGGGCTGGCGGGGGAGCCTACAATGAGCAGTTCTTC.

This clonotype was detected ten times or more. The chain joins TRBV7-3 to TRBJ2-3; D is uncertain. CDR3 length equals 15 residues. CDR1 and CDR2 (germline): SGHTA, FQGTGA. V shed 5 bases and J shed 0 bases, with 12 bases lying between them. CDR3 sequence reads: CASSAVSSSTDTQYF. The CDR3, as DNA: TGTGCCAGCAGCGCGGTTTCCTCTAGCACAGATACGCAGTATTTT. Filled out from reference TRBV7-3 and TRBJ2-3, the complete variable domain reads GAGVSQTPSNKVTEKGKYVELRCDPISGHTALYWYRQSLGQGPEFLIYFQGTGAADDSGLPNDRFFAVRPEGSVSTLKIQRTERGDSAVYLCASSAVSSSTDTQYFGPGTRLTVL.

Regarding this clonotype: Sequence at one end of the junction differs from germline and may be a read error. The chain links TRBV5-1 to TRBJ2-2; 9 bases agree with TRBD2. The CDR3 extends over 15 amino acids. CDR1 and CDR2 (germline): SGHRS, YFSETQ. CDR3 nucleotide sequence: TGCGCCAGCAAGGCGGGAGGGCGTGACACCGGGGAGCTGCTTTTT. Protein product: CASKAGGRDTGELLF.

This clonotype occurred many times. CDR3 sequence (DNA): TGTGCCACCAGTGTGGGGGGCAATCAGCCCCAGCATTTT. Translating gives CATSVGGNQPQHF. This chain links TRBV24-1 with TRBJ1-5; TRBD1 is a possible D gene (5 bases). The V gene lost 5 bases and the J gene lost 2 bases, with 6 bases spanning the gap. The CDR3 contains 13 residues. Germline V gene sequence: CDR1 KGHDR, CDR2 SFDVKD.

The V gene is TRBV5-5, the J gene TRBJ1-2; a weak D match, TRBD1 (6 bases). The CDR3 is made up of 15 amino acids. Germline lookup yields CDR1 SGHKS and CDR2 YYEKEE (reference sequence). The V gene lost 4 bases and the J gene lost 3 bases, with 16 bases spanning the gap. CDR3 coding DNA: TGTGCCAGCAGCGGAGGGGGGAGTGGGTACTATGGCTACACCTTC. Translation: CASSGGGSGYYGYTF.